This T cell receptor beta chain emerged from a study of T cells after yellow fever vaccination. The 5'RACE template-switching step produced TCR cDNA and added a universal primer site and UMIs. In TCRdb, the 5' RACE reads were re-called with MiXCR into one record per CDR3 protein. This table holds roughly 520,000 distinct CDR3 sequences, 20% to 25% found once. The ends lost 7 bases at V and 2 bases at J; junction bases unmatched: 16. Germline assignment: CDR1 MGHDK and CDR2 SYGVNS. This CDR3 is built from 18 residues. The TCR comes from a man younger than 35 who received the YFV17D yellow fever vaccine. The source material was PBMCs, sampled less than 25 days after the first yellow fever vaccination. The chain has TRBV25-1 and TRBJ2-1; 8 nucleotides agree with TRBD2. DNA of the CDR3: TGTGCCAGCACTCCCCGACCTACTAGCGGCTATCCCTACAATGAGCAGTTCTTC. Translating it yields CASTPRPTSGYPYNEQFF.